The 26 T cell receptor beta chains given below trace back to one sample, sequenced in a study of T-cell memory formation after mild COVID-19. TCRdb reprocessed the 5' RACE reads with MiXCR, giving one entry per CDR3 protein. The sample records fewer than 110,000 distinct CDR3 sequences, roughly an eighth being singletons. Sequencing was done on a sample of PBMCs or a T cell subset sorted from them (not recorded which). Source of these receptors: a man aged 18 to 30 who had mild COVID-19 (a few samples of this study predate the infection). Cell type and time point are not known.

This clonotype came up a few times. J is TRBJ1-5 and V is TRBV12-3 or TRBV12-4; the D gene is possibly TRBD1 (5 bases). The V end lost 11 bases, the J end lost 4 bases, and 21 bases lay between the germline ends. The CDR3 contains 15 residues. The CDR3 here is CAGRAERGSNQPQHF. DNA for the CDR3: TGTGCCGGCCGGGCGGAGCGGGGGAGTAATCAGCCCCAGCATTTT.

The chain uses TRBV29-1 and TRBJ1-1, with a possible D match to TRBD1 (5 bases). This CDR3 comprises 11 residues. From germline, CDR1 is SQVTM and CDR2 ANQGSEA. The V end was cut by 3 bases, the J end by 3 bases, with 5 bases between. The CDR3 DNA reads TGCAGCGTTGAGGGGGACACTGAAGCTTTCTTT. Its protein is CSVEGDTEAFF.

This clonotype was seen a handful of times. V gene TRBV9 combines with J gene TRBJ2-4, with a possible D match to TRBD1 (6 bases). Per germline, CDR1 SGDLS and CDR2 YYNGEE. V shed 4 bases and J shed 2 bases, with 16 bases lying between them. The CDR3 totals 16 residues. CDR3 sequence (DNA): TGTGCCAGCAGCCTAAATCCCCGGGACACCAAAAACATTCAGTACTTC. Amino acid sequence: CASSLNPRDTKNIQYF.

In this sample, this clonotype turned up a few times. V gene TRBV12-3 or TRBV12-4 combines with J gene TRBJ2-5; D is undetermined. The CDR3 consists of 15 residues. V was shortened by 4 bases and J by 3 bases, with 15 bases between the two germline ends. CDR3 residues: CASSSPLGGEETQYF. The CDR3 DNA reads TGTGCCAGCAGTTCCCCTCTAGGTGGGGAAGAGACCCAGTACTTC.

This clonotype showed up just a few times. The V call is TRBV7-7, the J call TRBJ2-5; D is tentatively TRBD1 or TRBD2 (6 bases each). This CDR3 is 15 amino acids long. Trimming left V 2 bases short and J 2 bases short, with 12 bases between. CDR1 is SSHAT and CDR2 is FNYEAQ in the germline V gene (reference sequence). The CDR3 nucleotides are TGTGCCAGCAGCTTATTGTGGGGGGCACAAGAGACCCAGTACTTC. It is translated as CASSLLWGAQETQYF.

The rearrangement links TRBV24-1 to TRBJ2-1, with TRBD2 identical over 7 bases. Trimming removed 9 bases from V and 0 bases from J; junction bases left unmatched: 7. Germline V gene sequence: CDR1 KGHDR, CDR2 SFDVKD. There are 15 residues in the CDR3. The CDR3 region is CATSDGGSSYNEQFF. The CDR3 DNA reads as TGTGCCACCTCCGACGGGGGGAGCTCCTACAATGAGCAGTTCTTC.

The rearrangement uses TRBV19 and TRBJ1-2; 7 positions agree with TRBD1. Germline values: CDR1 LNHDA, CDR2 SQIVND (reference sequence). CDR3 length: 12 residues. With V trimmed by 9 bases and J by 8 bases, 9 bases remained unmatched. The CDR3 spells CASTPRGGGYTF. DNA of the CDR3: TGTGCCAGCACCCCCAGGGGGGGCGGCTACACCTTC.

This clonotype appeared a few times. CDR3 sequence: CATSAGTREYNVYEQYF. The CDR3 coding sequence is TGTGCCACCAGTGCCGGGACTAGGGAGTATAATGTCTACGAGCAGTACTTC. The chain combines TRBV15 with TRBJ2-7, with 8 bases identical to TRBD2. CDR3 length: 17 residues. Unmatched junction bases numbered 16, after V lost 6 bases and J lost 3 bases. Germline CDR1 is LNHNV and CDR2 is YYDKDF (reference sequence).

In this sample, this clonotype turned up many times. Written as DNA, the CDR3 is TGTGCCAGCAGCTTAATCTCCTACAATGAGCAGTTCTTC. Its translation is CASSLISYNEQFF. This sequence joins TRBV7-3 and TRBJ2-1; D uncertain. Trimming took 1 base from V and 0 from J, leaving 1 base between them. Per germline, CDR1 SGHTA and CDR2 FQGTGA. This CDR3 spans 13 amino acids.

J is TRBJ1-4 and V is TRBV12-3 or TRBV12-4; D gene ambiguous. The CDR3 is made up of 14 amino acids. V was clipped by 5 bases and J by 0 bases, with 7 bases between them. The CDR3 DNA is TGTGCCAGCAGTCGGCAGCCAACTAATGAAAAACTGTTTTTT. Its protein product is CASSRQPTNEKLFF.

This clonotype was seen a few times. V gene TRBV5-1 combines with J gene TRBJ1-1, with D perhaps matching TRBD1 (6 bases). Trimming removed 1 base at V and 2 bases at J, with 15 bases between. This CDR3 has 16 amino acids. In germline, CDR1 is SGHRS, CDR2 YFSETQ. CDR3 region: CASSLRGVSPNTEAFF. CDR3 bases: TGCGCCAGCAGCTTGAGGGGGGTCTCCCCAAACACTGAAGCTTTCTTT.

This clonotype has ten or more counts. V and J are TRBV6-2 or TRBV6-3 and TRBJ2-7; D might be TRBD1 (6 bases). The CDR3 contains 14 residues. V was trimmed by 8 bases and J by 3 bases, leaving 17 bases between them. Germline V gene data show CDR1 as MNHEY and CDR2 as SVGEGT. CDR3 sequence: CASSRTVEFYEQYV. The DNA for the CDR3 is TGTGCCAGCTCCCGGACAGTAGAATTCTACGAGCAGTACGTC.

J is TRBJ2-2 and V is TRBV28, with 12 nucleotides matching TRBD1. CDR3 length equals 19 residues. Losses at the gene ends were 5 bases for V and 2 bases for J; bases not matched to a gene: 12. Per germline, CDR1 MDHEN and CDR2 SYDVKM. CDR3 DNA sequence: TGTGCCAGCAGTCGGCCAGGGACAGGGGGCCTCTTAAACACCGGGGAGCTGTTTTTT. It is translated as CASSRPGTGGLLNTGELFF. Complete variable domain (other parts from reference TRBV28 and TRBJ2-2): DVKVTQSSRYLVKRTGEKVFLECVQDMDHENMFWYRQDPGLGLRLIYFSYDVKMKEKGDIPEGYSVSREKKERFSLILESASTNQTSMYLCASSRPGTGGLLNTGELFFGEGSRLTVL.

V gene TRBV5-1 combines with J gene TRBJ2-4; 9 bases are shared with TRBD1. CDR3 size: 18 residues. The V segment lost 4 bases and the J segment 0 bases; nucleotides outside the gene matches: 11. CDR1 and CDR2 from the germline V gene are SGHRS and YFSETQ. The CDR3: CASSQRTGDAIAKNIQYF. CDR3 nucleotides: TGCGCCAGCAGCCAACGGACAGGGGACGCTATAGCCAAAAACATTCAGTACTTC.

The chain uses TRBV5-6 and TRBJ1-1; tentatively, D is TRBD1 (6 bases). V lost 2 bases and J 0 bases, leaving 8 bases between the germline ends. CDR3 length: 14 amino acids. The germline gives CDR1 SGHDT, CDR2 YYEEEE. For the CDR3, the DNA is TGTGCCAGCAGCTTAGGGGACATGAACACTGAAGCTTTCTTT. The encoded protein is CASSLGDMNTEAFF.

At least ten counts were recorded for this clonotype. The chain carries TRBV29-1 and TRBJ2-2; 8 nucleotides align to TRBD1. CDR3 length: 15 amino acids. Germline V gene lookup returns CDR1 SQVTM and CDR2 ANQGSEA. Losses at the gene ends were 7 bases for V and 1 base for J; bases not matched to a gene: 8. The CDR3 DNA is TGCAGCGGAATGGACAGGGACAAGAACACCGGGGAGCTGTTTTTT. Protein sequence: CSGMDRDKNTGELFF.

The chain employs TRBV6-2 or TRBV6-3 and TRBJ1-2; D remains unclear. The germline gives CDR1 MNHEY, CDR2 SVGEGT. Deletions cut 2 bases from V and 3 bases from J, with 7 bases between. The CDR3 has 13 amino acids. CDR3 nucleotides: TGTGCCAGCAGTTACCGGACTCACTATGGCTACACCTTC. This codes for CASSYRTHYGYTF.

This rearrangement joins TRBV7-2 to TRBJ1-6; no firm D call. This CDR3 is built from 18 residues. The V end was cut by 2 bases, the J end by 0 bases, with 14 bases between. Germline CDR1 and CDR2: SGHTA and FQGNSA. CDR3 bases: TGTGCCAGCAGCTTAAGGTTGGGGTCGAGCTCCTATAATTCACCCCTCCACTTT. It codes for CASSLRLGSSSYNSPLHF.

This clonotype showed up many times. The rearrangement joins TRBV7-2 to TRBJ1-2, with D unresolved. V lost 1 base, J lost 9 bases, and 9 bases lay in between. Germline CDR1 is SGHTA and CDR2 is FQGNSA. This CDR3 region has 12 residues. The CDR3 coding sequence is TGTGCCAGCAGCTTAGTACAAGACAGCTACACCTTC. It translates to CASSLVQDSYTF.

This clonotype was seen at least ten times. CDR3 sequence (DNA): TGTGCCAGCAGCTTAGAGGCAGGGGCTGCTGAAAAACTGTTTTTT. Translation gives CASSLEAGAAEKLFF. The gene calls are TRBV7-2 and TRBJ1-4, with D tentatively TRBD1 (6 bases). The V gene's germline CDR1 is SGHTA and CDR2 FQGNSA. The CDR3 has 15 amino acids. V lost 1 base and J 7 bases, leaving 13 bases between the germline ends.

A few counts support this clonotype. V is TRBV4-1 and J is TRBJ2-2; 8 nucleotides match TRBD1. The CDR3 has 14 amino acids. CDR1 and CDR2 from the germline V gene are MGHRA and YSYEKL. Trimming at V came to 0 bases and at J to 9 bases, leaving 3 bases not matched to a gene. CDR3 in amino acids: CASSQETGVRELFF. CDR3 nucleotides: TGCGCCAGCAGCCAAGAGACAGGGGTTAGGGAGCTGTTTTTT.

This sequence joins TRBV7-2 and TRBJ2-1; no clear D. This CDR3 comprises 11 residues. V lost 5 bases to trimming and J lost 9 bases, with 8 bases between them. CDR1 is SGHTA, CDR2 FQGNSA, per germline. In DNA, the CDR3 is TGTGCCAGCAGCCCCCAGAGTGAGCAGTTCTTC. Its translation is CASSPQSEQFF.

This clonotype was counted between two and nine times. The chain combines TRBV6-5 with TRBJ2-7; 7 bases are shared with TRBD2. The CDR3 runs to 12 residues. Per the germline V gene, CDR1 is MNHEY and CDR2 is SVGAGI. V shed 6 bases, J shed 5 bases, and the junction held 4 bases outside the gene matches. DNA for the CDR3: TGTGCCAGCAGCCCCGGGGGGAACGAGCAGTACGTC. Residues: CASSPGGNEQYV.

CDR3 in amino acids: CASGLLGGGGFQPQHF. The DNA of the CDR3 is TGTGCCAGCGGGCTCCTGGGGGGAGGGGGTTTTCAGCCCCAGCATTTT. The rearrangement links TRBV27 to TRBJ1-5, with a possible D match to TRBD1 (6 bases). The germline CDR1 and CDR2 sequences are MNHEY and SMNVEV (reference sequence). V was cut by 8 bases and J by 6 bases, with 23 bases left in between. This CDR3 is 16 amino acids long.

This rearrangement joins TRBV4-1 to TRBJ2-7, with 9 bases aligning to TRBD1. The CDR3 runs to 15 residues. With 4 bases clipped from V and 0 bases from J, the junction kept 4 bases outside the gene matches. Germline V gives CDR1 MGHRA, CDR2 YSYEKL. CDR3 DNA: TGCGCCAGCAGCCGGGACAGGGCCAGCTCCTACGAGCAGTACTTC. This encodes CASSRDRASSYEQYF.

This clonotype was counted between two and nine times. J is TRBJ2-7 and V is TRBV7-8; 11 bases are a match to TRBD2. V dropped 6 bases and J dropped 0; count of bases not matched to a gene: 10. Germline CDR1 and CDR2: SGHVS and FQNEAQ. The CDR3 covers 17 residues. The DNA for the CDR3 is TGTGCCAGCAGACCCGGGACTAGCGGATTTTTCTCCTACGAGCAGTACTTC. Translated, it gives CASRPGTSGFFSYEQYF.